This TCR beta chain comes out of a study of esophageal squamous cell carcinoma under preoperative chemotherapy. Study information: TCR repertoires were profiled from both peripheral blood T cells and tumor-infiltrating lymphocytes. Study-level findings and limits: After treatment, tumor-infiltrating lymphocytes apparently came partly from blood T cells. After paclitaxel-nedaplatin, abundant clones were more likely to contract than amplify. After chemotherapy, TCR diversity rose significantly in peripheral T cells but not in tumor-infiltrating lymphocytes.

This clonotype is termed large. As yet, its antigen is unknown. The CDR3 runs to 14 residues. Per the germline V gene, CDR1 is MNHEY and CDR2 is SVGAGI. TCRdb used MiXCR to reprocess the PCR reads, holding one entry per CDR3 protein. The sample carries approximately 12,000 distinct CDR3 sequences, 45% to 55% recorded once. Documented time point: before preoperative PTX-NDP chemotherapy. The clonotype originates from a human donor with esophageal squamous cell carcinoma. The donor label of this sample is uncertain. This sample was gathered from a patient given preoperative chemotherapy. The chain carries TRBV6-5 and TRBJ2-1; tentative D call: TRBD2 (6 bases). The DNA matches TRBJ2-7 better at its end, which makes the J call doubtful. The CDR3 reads CASHGDSGAYEQYF. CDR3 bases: TGTGCCAGCCACGGGGATTCGGGAGCCTACGAGCAGTACTTC.